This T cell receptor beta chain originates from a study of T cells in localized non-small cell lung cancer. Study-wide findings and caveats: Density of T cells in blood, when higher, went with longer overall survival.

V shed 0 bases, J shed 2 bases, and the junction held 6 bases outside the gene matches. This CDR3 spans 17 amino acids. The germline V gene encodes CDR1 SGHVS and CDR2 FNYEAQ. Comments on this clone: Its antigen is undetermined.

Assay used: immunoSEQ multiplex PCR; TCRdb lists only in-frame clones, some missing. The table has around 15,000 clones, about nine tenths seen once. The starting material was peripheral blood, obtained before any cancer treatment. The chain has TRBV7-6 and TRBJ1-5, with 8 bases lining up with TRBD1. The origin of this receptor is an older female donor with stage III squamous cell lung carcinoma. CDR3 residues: CASSLADREKGNQPQHF. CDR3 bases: TGTGCCAGCAGCTTAGCGGACAGGGAGAAGGGCAATCAGCCCCAGCATTTT.